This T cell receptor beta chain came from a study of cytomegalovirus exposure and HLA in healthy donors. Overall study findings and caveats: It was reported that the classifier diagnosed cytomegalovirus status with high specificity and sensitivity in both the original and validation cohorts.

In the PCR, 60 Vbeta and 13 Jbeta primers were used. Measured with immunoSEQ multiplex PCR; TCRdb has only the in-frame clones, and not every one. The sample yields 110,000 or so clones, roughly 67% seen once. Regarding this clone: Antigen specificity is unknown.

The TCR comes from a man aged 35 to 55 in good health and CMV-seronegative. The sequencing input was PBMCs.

In DNA form, the CDR3 reads TGCGCCAGCAGCAAACAAAGATTGAACACTGAAGCTTTCTTT. Amino acids: CASSKQRLNTEAFF. The V gene is TRBV4-3, the J gene TRBJ1-1, with no clear D. V lost 5 bases and J lost 0, with 10 bases in between. CDR3 size: 14 residues. CDR1 LGHNA and CDR2 YSLEER come from the germline V gene.